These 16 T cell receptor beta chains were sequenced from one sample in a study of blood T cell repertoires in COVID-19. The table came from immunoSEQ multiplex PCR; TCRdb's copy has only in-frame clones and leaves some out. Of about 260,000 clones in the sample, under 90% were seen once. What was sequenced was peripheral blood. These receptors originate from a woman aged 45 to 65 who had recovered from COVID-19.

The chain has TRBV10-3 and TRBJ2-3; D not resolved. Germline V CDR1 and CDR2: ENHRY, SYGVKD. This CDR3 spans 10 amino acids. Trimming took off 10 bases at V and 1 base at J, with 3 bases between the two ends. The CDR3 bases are TGTGCCACCGGCACAGATACGCAGTATTTT. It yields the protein CATGTDTQYF.

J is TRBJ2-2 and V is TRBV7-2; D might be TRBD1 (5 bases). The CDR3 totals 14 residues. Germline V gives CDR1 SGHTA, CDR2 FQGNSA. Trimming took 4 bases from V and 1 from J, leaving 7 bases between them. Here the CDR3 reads CASSSGQNTGELFF. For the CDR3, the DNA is TGTGCCAGCAGCTCAGGACAGAACACCGGGGAGCTGTTTTTT.

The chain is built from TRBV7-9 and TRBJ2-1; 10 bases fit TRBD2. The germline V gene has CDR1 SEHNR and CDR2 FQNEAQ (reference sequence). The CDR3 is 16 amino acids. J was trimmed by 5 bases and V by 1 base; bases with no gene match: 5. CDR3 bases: TGTGCCAGCAGCTTAGGGCCCGGACTAGCGGACAATGAGCAGTTCTTC. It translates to CASSLGPGLADNEQFF.

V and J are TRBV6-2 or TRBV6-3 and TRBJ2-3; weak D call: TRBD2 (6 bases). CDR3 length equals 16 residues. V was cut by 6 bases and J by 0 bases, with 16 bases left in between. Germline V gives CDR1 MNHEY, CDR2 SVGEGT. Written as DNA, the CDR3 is TGTGCCAGCAGCCCTCCTGGGGAGGCTAGCACAGATACGCAGTATTTT. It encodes CASSPPGEASTDTQYF.

CDR3: CASGGQGTPTPLYGYTF. In DNA form, the CDR3 reads TGTGCTAGTGGGGGACAGGGGACGCCCACCCCCCTATATGGCTACACCTTC. The chain employs TRBV12-5 and TRBJ1-2; 10 nucleotides align to TRBD1. Trimming removed 6 bases from V and 5 bases from J; junction bases left unmatched: 15. Germline CDR1 LGHNT, CDR2 FRNRAP. CDR3 length: 17 amino acids. The complete variable domain, with remaining parts taken from reference TRBV12-5 and TRBJ1-2, reads DARVTQTPRHKVTEMGQEVTMRCQPILGHNTVFWYRQTMMQGLELLAYFRNRAPLDDSGMPKDRFSAEMPDATLATLKIQPSEPRDSAVYFCASGGQGTPTPLYGYTFGSGTRLTVV.

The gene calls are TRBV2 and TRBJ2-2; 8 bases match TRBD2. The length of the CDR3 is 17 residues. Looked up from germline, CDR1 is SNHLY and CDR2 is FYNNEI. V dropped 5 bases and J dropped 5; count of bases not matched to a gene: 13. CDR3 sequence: CASSYTGTGGSTGELFF. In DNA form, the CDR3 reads TGTGCCAGCAGTTATACTGGAACGGGAGGGTCAACCGGGGAGCTGTTTTTT.

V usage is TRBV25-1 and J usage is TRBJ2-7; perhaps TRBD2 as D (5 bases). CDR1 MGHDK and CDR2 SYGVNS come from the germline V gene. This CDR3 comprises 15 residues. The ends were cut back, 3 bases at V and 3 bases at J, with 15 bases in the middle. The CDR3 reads CASSEGPTRGYEQYF. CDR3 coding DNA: TGTGCCAGCAGTGAGGGTCCTACCCGGGGCTACGAGCAGTACTTC.

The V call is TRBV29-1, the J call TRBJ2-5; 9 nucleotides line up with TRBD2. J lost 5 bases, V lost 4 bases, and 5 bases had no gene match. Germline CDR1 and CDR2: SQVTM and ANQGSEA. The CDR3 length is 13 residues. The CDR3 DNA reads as TGCAGCGTTGGCGGGGGGGGCCTCGAGACCCAGTACTTC. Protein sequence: CSVGGGGLETQYF.

The CDR3 bases are TGTGCCAGCAGCGTCCAGGGTTACGAGCAGTACTTC. Amino acid sequence: CASSVQGYEQYF. The V gene is TRBV7-2, the J gene TRBJ2-7, with D perhaps TRBD1 (5 bases). V lost 5 bases and J lost 4, with 9 bases in between. Germline CDR1 is SGHTA and CDR2 is FQGNSA. The CDR3 has 12 amino acids.

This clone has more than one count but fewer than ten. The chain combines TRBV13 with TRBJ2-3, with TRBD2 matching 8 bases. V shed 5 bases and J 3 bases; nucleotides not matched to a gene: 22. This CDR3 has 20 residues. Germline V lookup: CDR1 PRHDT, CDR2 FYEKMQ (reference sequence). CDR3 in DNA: TGTGCCAGCAGCCTCAGAAGGGACGGATCAGGACTAGCACTAACAGATACGCAGTATTTT. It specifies CASSLRRDGSGLALTDTQYF.

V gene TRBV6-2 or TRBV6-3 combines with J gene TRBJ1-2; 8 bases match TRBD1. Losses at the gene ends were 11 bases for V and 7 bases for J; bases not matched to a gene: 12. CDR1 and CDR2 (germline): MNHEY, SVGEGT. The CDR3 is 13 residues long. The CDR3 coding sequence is TGTGCCGGAAGCCGGGACAGGATAGGTGGCTACACCTTC. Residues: CAGSRDRIGGYTF.

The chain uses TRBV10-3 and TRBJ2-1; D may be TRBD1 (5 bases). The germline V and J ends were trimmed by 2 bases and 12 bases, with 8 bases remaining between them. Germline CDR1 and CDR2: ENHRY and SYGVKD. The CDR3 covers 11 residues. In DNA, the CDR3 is TGTGCCATCAGTGAGGACCAGGGGCAGTTCTTC. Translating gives CAISEDQGQFF.

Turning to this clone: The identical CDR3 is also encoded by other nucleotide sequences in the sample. CDR3 nucleotide sequence: TGTGCCAGCAGCCCCTTGCGGGGAAGCAATCAGCCCCAGCATTTT. Its protein product is CASSPLRGSNQPQHF. The V gene is TRBV7-2, the J gene TRBJ1-5; D not resolved. The CDR3 consists of 15 residues. The V gene's germline CDR1 is SGHTA and CDR2 FQGNSA. Deletions cut 5 bases from V and 1 base from J, with 12 bases between.

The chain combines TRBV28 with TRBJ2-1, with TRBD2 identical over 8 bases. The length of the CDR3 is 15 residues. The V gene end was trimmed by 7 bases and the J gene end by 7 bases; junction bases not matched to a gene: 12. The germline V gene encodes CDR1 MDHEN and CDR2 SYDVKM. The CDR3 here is CASTRSGTNGNEQFF. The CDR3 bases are TGTGCCAGCACTCGTAGCGGGACGAACGGGAATGAGCAGTTCTTC.

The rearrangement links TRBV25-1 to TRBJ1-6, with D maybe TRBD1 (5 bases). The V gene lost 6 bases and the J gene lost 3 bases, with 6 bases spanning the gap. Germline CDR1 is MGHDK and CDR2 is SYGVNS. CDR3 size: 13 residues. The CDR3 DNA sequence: TGTGCCAGCAGCAGGGACTATAATTCACCCCTCCACTTT. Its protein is CASSRDYNSPLHF.

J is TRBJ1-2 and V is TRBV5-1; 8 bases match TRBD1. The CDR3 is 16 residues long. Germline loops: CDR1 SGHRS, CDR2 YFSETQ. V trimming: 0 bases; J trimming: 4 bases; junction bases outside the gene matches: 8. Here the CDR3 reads CASSLDPTGVGYGYTF. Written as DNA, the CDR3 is TGCGCCAGCAGCTTGGACCCGACAGGGGTTGGCTATGGCTACACCTTC.